This TCR beta chain was identified during a study of T-cell reconstitution after alpha-beta-depleted transplantation in children. This clonotype came up a few times. Researchers prepared the TCRbeta library using unique molecular identifiers, the study reports. A single record per CDR3 protein comes from TCRdb applying MiXCR to the PCR reads. The data show roughly 300,000 distinct CDR3 sequences, 9.9% seen once. In germline, CDR1 is MNHEY, CDR2 SMNVEV (reference sequence). This CDR3 region has 13 residues. V was trimmed by 5 bases and J by 1 base, leaving 8 bases between them. The J gene is TRBJ1-1, the V gene TRBV27; the D is unclear. Sequences were derived from PBMCs from the stem cell graft donor, sampled from the stem cell graft. This clonotype originated in a human donor who donated a stem cell graft to a child with SCID. The CDR3 is CASSHSQNTEAFF. The CDR3 nucleotides read TGTGCCAGCAGTCACAGTCAGAACACTGAAGCTTTCTTT.